Listed below are T cell receptor beta chains from one sample, sequenced in a study of cytomegalovirus exposure and HLA in healthy donors. The data were produced by immunoSEQ multiplex PCR, yet TCRdb's version contains in-frame clones alone and is incomplete. The sample lists more than 140,000 clones, over 75% occurring once. Sequencing input: PBMCs. The receptors derive from a man aged 25-40 years in good health and CMV-seropositive. Both conserved end residues are part of each CDR3. D genes are given only for firm matches. Size is omitted from some rows. Given values are once, few, many or a class for expanded clones.

CDR3,DNA,V,size,D,J
CASGLDGYEQYF,TGTGCTAGTGGTTTGGACGGCTACGAGCAGTACTTC,TRBV12-5,-,-,TRBJ2-7
CASSATGTGGNKPLHF,TGTGCCAGCAGTGCCACCGGGACAGGGGGCAATAAACCCCTCCACTTT,TRBV6-1,-,TRBD1,TRBJ1-6
CAWSPGVTYEQYF,TGTGCCTGGAGTCCAGGGGTGACCTACGAGCAGTACTTC,TRBV30,-,-,TRBJ2-7
CASSDGHSGANVLTF,TGTGCCAGCAGTGACGGGCACTCTGGGGCCAACGTCCTGACTTTC,TRBV6-4,-,-,TRBJ2-6
CASSLGRGHEKLFF,TGTGCCAGCAGCCTCGGGAGGGGGCATGAAAAACTGTTTTTT,TRBV7-6,-,TRBD1,TRBJ1-4
CASSLGASGVEQYF,TGTGCCAGCAGCCTCGGGGCTAGCGGGGTCGAGCAGTACTTC,TRBV9,-,TRBD2,TRBJ2-7
CASSDRGPHNEQFF,TGTGCCAGCAGTGACAGGGGACCGCACAATGAGCAGTTCTTC,TRBV27,-,TRBD1,TRBJ2-1
CASSAGLAASYNEQFF,TGTGCCAGCAGCGCCGGACTAGCGGCCTCCTACAATGAGCAGTTCTTC,TRBV5-6,-,TRBD2,TRBJ2-1
CASSRATGVSEAFF,TGTGCCAGCTCACGCGCCACAGGGGTCTCTGAAGCTTTCTTT,TRBV18,-,TRBD1,TRBJ1-1
CASSPQVRATGELFF,TGTGCCAGTAGTCCCCAGGTTAGAGCCACCGGGGAGCTGTTTTTT,TRBV19,-,-,TRBJ2-2
CASSLSGRSYNEQFF,TGTGCCAGCAGCTTAAGCGGGAGGTCCTACAATGAGCAGTTCTTC,TRBV7-2,-,TRBD2,TRBJ2-1
CASSSDRGGEQYF,TGTGCCAGCAGCTCAGACAGGGGTGGCGAGCAGTACTTC,TRBV6-5,-,TRBD1,TRBJ2-7
CASSQRWTSFTDTQYF,TGCGCCAGCAGCCAACGATGGACTAGTTTCACAGATACGCAGTATTTT,TRBV4-1,-,TRBD2,TRBJ2-3
CASSSFGGAEAFF,TGTGCCAGCAGCTCTTTCGGTGGGGCCGAGGCTTTCTTT,TRBV9,-,-,TRBJ1-1
CASSLVFRGLHYEQYF,TGTGCCAGCAGCTTAGTTTTCCGGGGACTACACTACGAGCAGTACTTC,TRBV7-9,-,TRBD2,TRBJ2-7
CASSMNRGEQFF,TGTGCCAGCAGTATGAACAGGGGTGAGCAGTTCTTC,TRBV27,-,TRBD1,TRBJ2-1
CATSTVGSGNTIYF,TGTGCCACCTCCACAGTGGGCTCTGGAAACACCATATATTTT,TRBV19,-,-,TRBJ1-3
CASSFWGENEQFF,TGCGCCAGCAGCTTCTGGGGGGAGAATGAGCAGTTCTTC,TRBV5-1,-,-,TRBJ2-1
CAVRLDTGELFF,TGTGCCGTGCGCCTTGACACCGGGGAGCTGTTTTTT,TRBV27,once,-,TRBJ2-2
CSVEDLSSEQYF,TGCAGCGTTGAAGATTTGAGTAGCGAGCAGTACTTC,TRBV29-1,-,-,TRBJ2-7
CASSLTGRDSPLHF,TGTGCCAGTAGTTTGACAGGGCGTGATTCACCCCTCCACTTT,TRBV19,-,TRBD1,TRBJ1-6
CSVRVTPTYEQYF,TGCAGCGTGAGAGTGACTCCCACCTACGAGCAGTACTTC,TRBV29-1,-,-,TRBJ2-7
CASNPGLSPGDTQYF,TGTGCCAGCAACCCGGGACTCTCACCTGGGGATACGCAGTATTTT,TRBV28,few,-,TRBJ2-3
CAWSKSLPDTEAFF,TGTGCCTGGAGTAAATCCCTCCCGGACACTGAAGCTTTCTTT,TRBV30,-,-,TRBJ1-1
CASSPGQGDGYTF,TGTGCCAGCTCACCGGGACAGGGGGATGGCTACACCTTC,TRBV18,-,TRBD1,TRBJ1-2
CAGSAYRGMEDEQFF,TGCGCCGGCAGCGCATACAGGGGGATGGAGGATGAGCAGTTCTTC,TRBV5-1,-,TRBD1,TRBJ2-1